The clone carrying this T cell receptor beta chain is medium-sized (0.01 to 0.1%) by share. Its antigen is as yet unknown. The junction and the germline gene differ at one end; a read error may be behind it. These data belong to a study of cytomegalovirus exposure and HLA in healthy donors. Across the study: Inside one of the first data releases sat some 93 million unique TCRs taken from HLA-typed donors. Roughly 80% of a few hundred genotyped donors fell in the Caucasian-associated ancestry cluster.

Germline CDR1 SGHRS, CDR2 YFSETQ. CDR3 length: 16 amino acids. PCR amplification relied on 60 Vbeta primers (plus 13 Jbeta primers). The table came from immunoSEQ multiplex PCR; TCRdb's copy has only in-frame clones and leaves some out. In the table there are about 160,000 clones, about 80% of which are singletons. Overall study findings and caveats: TRBV6-2, TRBV6-3 and other indistinguishable V segments were excluded. Only CMV serostatus was available as immune exposure information.

The rearrangement joins TRBV5-1 to TRBJ2-1; TRBD2 agrees at 7 bases. The sequence came from a woman in her 50s in good health and CMV-seronegative. Sequenced sample: PBMCs. Here the CDR3 DNA reads TGCGCCAGCAGATTGGAAGCGGGATTCACCTACAATGAGCAGTTCTTC. Its translation is CASRLEAGFTYNEQFF.